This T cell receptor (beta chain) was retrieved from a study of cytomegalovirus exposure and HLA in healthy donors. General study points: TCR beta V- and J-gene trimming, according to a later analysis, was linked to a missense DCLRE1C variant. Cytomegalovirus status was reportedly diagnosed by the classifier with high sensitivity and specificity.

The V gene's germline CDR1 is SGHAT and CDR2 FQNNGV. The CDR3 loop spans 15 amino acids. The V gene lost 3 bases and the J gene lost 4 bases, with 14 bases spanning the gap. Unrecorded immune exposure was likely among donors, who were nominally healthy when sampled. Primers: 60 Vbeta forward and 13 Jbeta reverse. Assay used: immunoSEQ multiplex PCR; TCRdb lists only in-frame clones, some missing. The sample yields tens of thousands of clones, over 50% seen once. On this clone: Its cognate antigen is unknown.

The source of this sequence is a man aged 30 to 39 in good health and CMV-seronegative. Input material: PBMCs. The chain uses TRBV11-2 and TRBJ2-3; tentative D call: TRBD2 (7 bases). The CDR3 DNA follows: TGTGCCAGCAGCTTCTCAGGGGAGGGTGCAGATACGCAGTATTTT. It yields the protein CASSFSGEGADTQYF. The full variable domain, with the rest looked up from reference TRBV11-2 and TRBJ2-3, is EAGVAQSPRYKIIEKRQSVAFWCNPISGHATLYWYQQILGQGPKLLIQFQNNGVVDDSQLPKDRFSAERLKGVDSTLKIQPAKLEDSAVYLCASSFSGEGADTQYFGPGTRLTVL.